The T cell receptor beta chain described here comes from a study of T-cell memory formation after mild COVID-19. Overall study findings and caveats: That cross-reactive memory joined was suggested by some responding clones appearing in pre-infection memory. Contracting CD8+ clones were enriched in EMRA, CD4+ mainly in CM and EM.

This clonotype occurred a few times. Its specificity is unknown. TCR alpha and TCR beta cDNA libraries with sample barcodes and UMIs came from 5'RACE using constant-segment primers. MiXCR was run by TCRdb on the 5' RACE reads, yielding one entry per CDR3 protein. The sample has roughly 250,000 distinct CDR3 sequences, less than 20% seen once. Germline loops: CDR1 SGDLS, CDR2 YYNGEE. Trimming removed 4 bases at V and 0 bases at J, with 17 bases between. This CDR3 spans 17 amino acids. The sample comprised PBMCs or a T cell subset sorted from them (not recorded which). The receptor was derived from a man aged 18-30 years who had mild COVID-19 (a few samples of this study predate the infection). Cell type and time point are not known. The chain employs TRBV9 and TRBJ1-3; the D is unclear. CDR3 sequence (DNA): TGTGCCAGCAGCCCCCAGACCCCCGGCTACTCTGGAAACACCATATATTTT. This sequence encodes CASSPQTPGYSGNTIYF.